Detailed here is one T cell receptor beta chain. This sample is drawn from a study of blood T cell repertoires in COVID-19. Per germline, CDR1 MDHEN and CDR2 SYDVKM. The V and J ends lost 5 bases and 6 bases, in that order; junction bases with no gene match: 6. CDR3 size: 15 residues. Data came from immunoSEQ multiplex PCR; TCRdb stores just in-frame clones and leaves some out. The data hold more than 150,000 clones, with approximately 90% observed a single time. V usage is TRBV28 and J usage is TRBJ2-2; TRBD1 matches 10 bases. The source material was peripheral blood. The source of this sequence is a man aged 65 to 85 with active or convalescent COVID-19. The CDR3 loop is CASSPGTGDPGELFF. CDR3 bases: TGTGCCAGCAGTCCCGGGACAGGGGACCCCGGGGAGCTGTTTTTT.